This entry lists 5 T cell receptor beta chains sequenced from one sample in a study. TCRdb reanalysed the 5' RACE reads using MiXCR and keeps one entry per CDR3 protein. The sample comprises some 30,000 distinct CDR3 sequences, roughly 27% of which are singletons, and about 2.5% rests with the top ten. Treg sorting used a CD4+CD25+CD127-/low gate. The sequenced sample was tumor-infiltrating Tregs sorted from the breast tumor. All receptors derive from a female donor with breast cancer.

Details on this clonotype: A read error is possible here, since a much larger clone lies one base away. The V and J genes are TRBV7-9 and TRBJ1-1, with D maybe TRBD1 (6 bases). V gave up 4 bases and J gave up 4 bases, with 10 bases separating them. The CDR3 totals 13 residues. Looked up from germline, CDR1 is SEHNR and CDR2 is FQNEAQ (reference sequence). CDR3 DNA sequence: TGTGCCAGCAGCTGTGGGACAAGCACTGAAGCTTTCTTT. Translation: CASSCGTSTEAFF.

The genes are TRBV7-6 and TRBJ2-1, with 7 positions matching TRBD2. Germline V gives CDR1 SGHVS, CDR2 FNYEAQ. The CDR3 is 20 amino acids. The V and J ends lost 0 bases and 6 bases, in that order; junction bases with no gene match: 20. The CDR3 reads CASSLARRASGSGALNEQFF. The CDR3 DNA reads TGTGCCAGCAGCTTAGCCCGCCGCGCTAGCGGTTCAGGCGCGCTCAATGAGCAGTTCTTC.

The sample holds a few counts of this clonotype. The chain uses TRBV6-5 and TRBJ1-1; possibly TRBD1 for D (5 bases). Germline CDR1 MNHEY, CDR2 SVGAGI. This CDR3 spans 14 amino acids. The V and J ends lost 0 bases and 4 bases respectively, with 9 bases between them. DNA of the CDR3: TGTGCCAGCAGTTACTCTCAGGGTTTCACTGAAGCTTTCTTT. Protein: CASSYSQGFTEAFF.

Comments on this clonotype: This may be a read error, as it is one base from a much larger clone. The CDR3, as DNA: TGCGCCAGCAGCTTGGAAGGTGATCTACACGAGCAGTACTTC. This encodes CASSLEGDLHEQYF. The chain combines TRBV5-1 with TRBJ2-7; D is undetermined. Deletions cut 0 bases from V and 5 bases from J, with 12 bases between. CDR3 length equals 14 residues. From germline, CDR1 is SGHRS and CDR2 YFSETQ.

The chain has TRBV18 and TRBJ1-5; D not resolved. Trimming stripped 6 bases from V and 5 bases from J, with 11 bases between. There are 13 residues in the CDR3. Germline lookup yields CDR1 KGHSH and CDR2 LQKENI. The CDR3 DNA reads TGTGCCAGCTCTACCTGGTTGGATCAGCCCCAGCATTTT. It translates to CASSTWLDQPQHF.